This TCR beta chain was sequenced during a study of shared clonotypes between healthy human individuals. Study findings and constraints: It was the few donors that limited the genetic and exposure-history diversity represented.

A note on this clone: Its antigen is still unknown. In the same sample, other DNA sequences code for this CDR3.

The CDR3 loop spans 18 amino acids. V dropped 2 bases and J dropped 0 bases, with 20 bases sitting between them. CDR1 and CDR2 from the germline V gene are GTSNPN and SVGIG (reference sequence). Assay execution took place at the deep level. Under the authors' procedure: ImmunoSEQ yielded junction-only sequences lacking quality scores, so filtering differed. Produced via immunoSEQ multiplex PCR; TCRdb's table is partial and in-frame only. That table furnishes V, J and clone size, whereas the DNA furnished D and trimming. Among about half a million clones listed, about 80% were seen once. The rearrangement links TRBV30 to TRBJ1-5, with D possibly matching TRBD1 (5 bases). The receptor's source is a woman in her thirties or forties in good health. Some clones in this sample may be carry-over from other donors' samples. The sequenced sample was PBMCs. The chain's CDR3 is CAWSRGRLGSDSNQPQHF. Here the CDR3 DNA reads TGTGCCTGGAGTCGGGGACGGCTAGGATCGGATAGCAATCAGCCCCAGCATTTT.